The 28 T cell receptor beta chains below all came from one sample that was sequenced in a study of blood T cells in healthy people across ages. Alongside a J-beta primer mix, a sample-barcoded 5' primer served in a second PCR lasting roughly 7 to 11 cycles. TCRdb recomputed calls from the 5' RACE reads with MiXCR, one row per CDR3 protein. The sample carries over 1,200,000 distinct CDR3 sequences, roughly 60% recorded once. The sample comprised blood. All receptors derive from a man aged 18-30 years in good health.

This clonotype turned up a few times. The chain joins TRBV6-5 to TRBJ2-3; D call uncertain. V lost 6 bases and J lost 2, with 12 bases in between. This CDR3 comprises 14 residues. Germline CDR1 and CDR2: MNHEY and SVGAGI. CDR3 in amino acids: CASSASTFTDTQYF. The CDR3 DNA follows: TGTGCCAGCAGCGCCAGTACTTTCACAGATACGCAGTATTTT.

V and J are TRBV27 and TRBJ2-5, with 10 bases aligning to TRBD1. The DNA end favors TRBJ2-7, so the J call may be wrong. Germline assignment: CDR1 MNHEY and CDR2 SMNVEV (reference sequence). This CDR3 contains 15 residues. This CDR3 is CASSSGDRGKYEQYF. The CDR3 nucleotides read TGTGCCAGCAGTTCCGGGGACAGGGGAAAATACGAGCAGTACTTC.

The chain employs TRBV25-1 and TRBJ2-5; the D gene is possibly TRBD2 (5 bases). The CDR3 has 18 residues. CDR1 and CDR2 from the germline V gene are MGHDK and SYGVNS. Trimming took off 0 bases at V and 1 base at J, with 18 bases between the two ends. This chain's CDR3 is CASSEYIGRRSGQETQYF. The CDR3 region has the DNA TGTGCCAGCAGTGAATATATTGGGCGCCGGAGCGGCCAAGAGACCCAGTACTTC.

The chain links TRBV27 to TRBJ1-6; D may be TRBD1 (5 bases). Trimming removed 8 bases at V and 6 bases at J, with 14 bases between. The length of the CDR3 is 14 residues. CDR1 and CDR2 (germline): MNHEY, SMNVEV (reference sequence). Here the CDR3 DNA reads TGTGCCAGCGCGACCGGGACGTCTAATTCACCCCTCCACTTT. Its translation is CASATGTSNSPLHF.

The chain employs TRBV5-1 and TRBJ1-2; D is uncertain. The length of the CDR3 is 14 residues. Germline V gives CDR1 SGHRS, CDR2 YFSETQ. Trimming pared 7 bases from V and 6 bases from J, leaving 19 bases between. The CDR3 bases are TGCGCCAGCCGCGGTGGAGTCTCCGGCCATGGCTACACCTTC. Its protein is CASRGGVSGHGYTF.

V usage is TRBV15 and J usage is TRBJ2-7, with 7 bases fitting TRBD1. The CDR3 totals 13 residues. V shed 4 bases, J shed 7 bases, and the junction held 7 bases outside the gene matches. Germline V lookup: CDR1 LNHNV, CDR2 YYDKDF (reference sequence). DNA for the CDR3: TGTGCCACCAGCATCACATCGGGACAGGAGCAGTACTTC. This sequence encodes CATSITSGQEQYF.

This clonotype was seen at least ten times. The J gene is TRBJ2-5, the V gene TRBV11-2; 7 nucleotides agree with TRBD1. From germline, CDR1 is SGHAT and CDR2 FQNNGV. CDR3 length: 14 residues. Trimming cost V 7 bases and J 2 bases; bases outside gene matches: 7. The CDR3 sequence: CASKRGLEQETQYF. The DNA for the CDR3 is TGTGCCAGCAAGAGGGGGCTGGAACAAGAGACCCAGTACTTC.

The V and J genes are TRBV2 and TRBJ2-1, with 12 nucleotides matching TRBD1. CDR3 length: 16 residues. The trim removed 6 bases at V and 2 bases at J, leaving 5 bases unmatched. Looked up from germline, CDR1 is SNHLY and CDR2 is FYNNEI. The CDR3, as DNA: TGTGCCAGCAGGGGGACAGGGGGCCTCACCTACAATGAGCAGTTCTTC. It encodes CASRGTGGLTYNEQFF.

A few counts support this clonotype. The junction departs from germline at one end; a sequencing error may be responsible. J is TRBJ1-5 and V is TRBV5-1; D is perhaps TRBD1 (5 bases). CDR1 and CDR2 from the germline V gene are SGHRS and YFSETQ. The CDR3 loop spans 14 amino acids. The CDR3 reads CASSLLGGNQPQHF. CDR3 in DNA: TGTGCCAGCAGTTTATTGGGGGGGAATCAGCCCCAGCATTTT. The full variable domain, with the rest looked up from reference TRBV5-1 and TRBJ1-5, is KAGVTQTPRYLIKTRGQQVTLSCSPISGHRSVSWYQQTPGQGLQFLFEYFSETQRNKGNFPGRFSGRQFSNSRSEMNVSTLELGDSALYLCASSLLGGNQPQHFGDGTRLSIL.

The J gene is TRBJ2-2, the V gene TRBV6-5, with D unresolved. The germline CDR1 and CDR2 sequences are MNHEY and SVGAGI. V dropped 0 bases and J dropped 7 bases, with 9 bases sitting between them. The CDR3 has 14 residues. CDR3 amino acids: CASSYSVGNGELFF. CDR3 sequence (DNA): TGTGCCAGCAGTTACTCAGTGGGGAACGGGGAGCTGTTTTTT.

This clonotype has at least ten counts. J is TRBJ2-1 and V is TRBV20-1; the match to TRBD2 covers 8 bases. J was trimmed by 4 bases and V by 7 bases; bases with no gene match: 9. The CDR3 contains 14 residues. Germline V gene lookup returns CDR1 DFQATT and CDR2 SNEGSKA (reference sequence). CDR3 coding DNA: TGCAGTGGGGCAGCGGGAGCCCCTTACAATGAGCAGTTCTTC. Protein sequence: CSGAAGAPYNEQFF.

The rearrangement joins TRBV7-2 to TRBJ1-6; possibly TRBD1 for D (6 bases). Between the trimmed V and J ends, which lost 5 bases and 10 bases, there was a span of 12 bases. The germline V gene has CDR1 SGHTA and CDR2 FQGNSA. This CDR3 spans 13 amino acids. CDR3 nucleotides: TGTGCCAGCAGCCTCAGGGGTAGGTCACCCCTCCACTTT. This translates into CASSLRGRSPLHF.

The chain has TRBV20-1 and TRBJ1-2; D remains unclear. CDR3 length: 15 amino acids. V lost 5 bases and J 8 bases, leaving 24 bases between the germline ends. Germline CDR1 and CDR2: DFQATT and SNEGSKA (reference sequence). CDR3 region: CSAGPAEEAPDGYTF. In DNA, the CDR3 is TGCAGTGCTGGCCCTGCAGAGGAGGCTCCTGACGGCTACACCTTC.

CDR3 region: CAISDSGGVYNEQFF. CDR3 DNA: TGTGCCATCAGTGATAGTGGCGGGGTGTACAATGAGCAGTTCTTC. The chain uses TRBV10-3 and TRBJ2-1; TRBD2 is a possible D gene (6 bases). From germline, CDR1 is ENHRY and CDR2 SYGVKD. V gave up 3 bases and J gave up 4 bases, with 13 bases separating them. The CDR3 is 15 residues long.

V usage is TRBV14 and J usage is TRBJ1-6; D is unresolved. The CDR3 has 14 residues. V lost 4 bases, J lost 3 bases, and 7 bases lay in between. In germline, CDR1 is SGHDN, CDR2 FVKESK. CDR3 protein: CASSRNSYNSPLHF. The CDR3 region has the DNA TGTGCCAGCAGCCGGAACAGCTATAATTCACCCCTCCACTTT.

This clonotype has more than one count but fewer than ten. The chain joins TRBV20-1 to TRBJ2-7; 9 bases match TRBD1. The junction had 7 bases not matched to a gene; V was cut back by 3 bases and J by 1 base. The CDR3 spans 15 residues. Germline V gene data show CDR1 as DFQATT and CDR2 as SNEGSKA (reference sequence). The CDR3 loop is CSASPGQGSSYEQYF. Here the CDR3 DNA reads TGCAGTGCTAGCCCCGGACAGGGGTCGTCCTACGAGCAGTACTTC.

This clonotype turned up a few times. V and J are TRBV7-6 and TRBJ2-1; TRBD2 might be the D (6 bases). Between the trimmed V and J ends, which lost 3 bases and 8 bases, there was a span of 20 bases. Germline CDR1 is SGHVS and CDR2 is FNYEAQ. CDR3 length: 16 amino acids. The CDR3: CASSLGWRGNKHEQFF. In DNA form, the CDR3 reads TGTGCCAGCAGCTTGGGTTGGAGGGGCAATAAGCATGAGCAGTTCTTC.

The chain employs TRBV7-9 and TRBJ1-2; no clear D gene. The CDR3 sequence is 16 residues long. Germline V gene data show CDR1 as SEHNR and CDR2 as FQNEAQ (reference sequence). Trimming removed 3 bases at V and 4 bases at J, with 18 bases between. CDR3 nucleotide sequence: TGTGCCAGCAGCTTCACGGGTAGGCGGATCTTCTATGGCTACACCTTC. Encoded protein: CASSFTGRRIFYGYTF.

This clonotype came up a few times. The rearrangement uses TRBV7-6 and TRBJ2-3; no definite D call. The CDR3 is 12 residues long. CDR1 is SGHVS and CDR2 is FNYEAQ in the germline V gene. V was pared by 5 bases and J by 10 bases, with 13 bases between. The CDR3 spells CASSAIVGAQYF. The CDR3 DNA reads TGTGCCAGCAGCGCGATAGTTGGAGCGCAGTATTTT.

As regards this clonotype: At one end the junction does not follow the germline gene, possibly because of a read error. The DNA of the CDR3 is TGTGCTAGCAGTTCAACGGCCAGGAGTGATACGCAGTATTTT. It translates to CASSSTARSDTQYF. The chain has TRBV7-7 and TRBJ2-3; unclear D gene. CDR1 and CDR2 (germline): SSHAT, FNYEAQ (reference sequence). The CDR3 runs 14 residues.

The sample holds a few counts of this clonotype. This chain links TRBV12-3 or TRBV12-4 with TRBJ2-5, with 7 bases lining up with TRBD2. This CDR3 comprises 15 residues. The J segment lost 2 bases and the V segment lost 3 bases, leaving 6 bases of the junction unmatched. In nucleotides, the CDR3 is TGTGCCAGCAGTTTCCAAGGTAGCGGGCAAGAGACCCAGTACTTC. Translating it yields CASSFQGSGQETQYF.

The V call is TRBV14, the J call TRBJ1-4; weak D call: TRBD1 (6 bases). The germline V and J ends were trimmed by 4 bases and 4 bases, with 13 bases remaining between them. The CDR3 covers 15 residues. CDR1 and CDR2 (germline): SGHDN, FVKESK. CDR3 in amino acids: CASSLTGFHNEKLFF. CDR3 DNA sequence: TGTGCCAGCAGCCTCACAGGGTTTCATAATGAAAAACTGTTTTTT.

The chain uses TRBV20-1 and TRBJ2-5; tentatively, D is TRBD2 (5 bases). The CDR3 extends over 19 amino acids. Trimming left V 6 bases short and J 1 base short, with 30 bases between. CDR1 and CDR2 (germline): DFQATT, SNEGSKA (reference sequence). In nucleotides, the CDR3 is TGCAGTGCCCGATTGTTGATTAGCGACAAACTAGATACCCAAGAGACCCAGTACTTC. Its protein product is CSARLLISDKLDTQETQYF.

This clonotype has just one count. The chain combines TRBV27 with TRBJ2-7; TRBD2 aligns across 7 bases. The DNA end lines up better with TRBJ2-5; the J call may be wrong. Germline CDR1 MNHEY, CDR2 SMNVEV (reference sequence). CDR3 length: 14 amino acids. CDR3 residues: CASSAFTGGGTQYF. The CDR3 coding sequence is TGTGCCAGCAGCGCGTTCACTGGGGGGGGGACCCAGTACTTC.

The rearrangement joins TRBV9 to TRBJ1-2; TRBD1 matches at 10 bases. V lost 2 bases to trimming and J lost 8 bases; unmatched junction nucleotides: 12. This CDR3 has 16 amino acids. Germline CDR1 is SGDLS and CDR2 is YYNGEE. This chain's CDR3 is CASSVLLTGTGVGYTF. In nucleotides, the CDR3 is TGTGCCAGCAGCGTCCTACTTACCGGGACAGGGGTAGGCTACACCTTC.

This chain connects TRBV7-8 to TRBJ2-5, with 7 positions matching TRBD2. Germline V gene lookup returns CDR1 SGHVS and CDR2 FQNEAQ. This CDR3 is 16 amino acids long. V trimming: 5 bases; J trimming: 1 base; junction bases outside the gene matches: 10. DNA of the CDR3: TGTGCCAGCAGCGGCGGGCTAGCGGTGCCCCAAGAGACCCAGTACTTC. Its protein is CASSGGLAVPQETQYF. Full variable domain (remainder filled in from reference TRBV7-8 and TRBJ2-5): GAGVSQSPRYKVAKRGQDVALRCDPISGHVSLFWYQQALGQGPEFLTYFQNEAQLDKSGLPSDRFFAERPEGSVSTLKIQRTQQEDSAVYLCASSGGLAVPQETQYFGPGTRLLVL.

This chain links TRBV3-1 with TRBJ2-7; maybe TRBD1 (6 bases). Trimming pared 3 bases from V and 5 bases from J, leaving 14 bases between. CDR1 is LGHDT, CDR2 YNNKEL, per germline (reference sequence). This CDR3 is built from 14 residues. CDR3 protein: CASSQQGSSDEQYF. In DNA, the CDR3 is TGTGCCAGCAGCCAGCAGGGGAGTTCCGACGAGCAGTACTTC.

The rearrangement links TRBV12-3 or TRBV12-4 to TRBJ1-6; tentative D call: TRBD1 (6 bases). The CDR3 has 17 amino acids. Trimming removed 5 bases from V and 0 bases from J, with 14 bases in between. The CDR3, as DNA: TGTGCCAGCAGTACCGACAGGCCGAACTCCTATAATTCACCCCTCCACTTT. Protein: CASSTDRPNSYNSPLHF.